The 5 T cell receptor beta chains below all came from one sample that was sequenced in a study of blood T cell repertoires in COVID-19. Only in-frame clones appear in the TCRdb table, and some are missing; sequencing was by immunoSEQ multiplex PCR. The data show nearly 80,000 clones, 70% to 90% seen once. Sequenced sample: peripheral blood. The receptors shown here come from a woman of 80 years or more with active or convalescent COVID-19.

The V gene is TRBV29-1, the J gene TRBJ2-7; D may be TRBD1 (6 bases). Germline loops: CDR1 SQVTM, CDR2 ANQGSEA. This CDR3 is built from 15 residues. V gave up 1 base and J gave up 5 bases, with 18 bases separating them. CDR3 sequence: CSVEGASGESDEQYF. The CDR3 nucleotides are TGCAGCGTTGAAGGAGCGTCAGGGGAAAGCGACGAGCAGTACTTC.

V is TRBV28 and J is TRBJ1-1; 8 bases fit TRBD1. Germline assignment: CDR1 MDHEN and CDR2 SYDVKM. This CDR3 comprises 13 residues. The J segment lost 5 bases and the V segment lost 3 bases, leaving 2 bases of the junction unmatched. CDR3: CASSLDRDTEAFF. CDR3 in DNA: TGTGCCAGCAGTTTGGACAGGGATACTGAAGCTTTCTTT. Based on the CDR3 plus reference TRBV28 and TRBJ1-1, the full variable domain is DVKVTQSSRYLVKRTGEKVFLECVQDMDHENMFWYRQDPGLGLRLIYFSYDVKMKEKGDIPEGYSVSREKKERFSLILESASTNQTSMYLCASSLDRDTEAFFGQGTRLTVV.

This chain joins TRBV11-3 and TRBJ1-2; 12 bases align to TRBD1. The CDR3 length is 13 residues. Trimming removed 3 bases from V and 14 bases from J; junction bases left unmatched: 7. The V gene's germline CDR1 is SGHNT and CDR2 YENEEA. This chain's CDR3 is CASSFGTGGVITF. The CDR3 nucleotides are TGTGCCAGCAGCTTTGGGACAGGGGGCGTGATTACCTTC.

The genes are TRBV18 and TRBJ1-5, with 7 nucleotides matching TRBD1. The CDR3 contains 15 residues. Trimming cost V 5 bases and J 2 bases; bases outside gene matches: 6. The V gene's germline CDR1 is KGHSH and CDR2 LQKENI. The DNA of the CDR3 is TGTGCCAGCTCATCGACAGGGCTGGGCAATCAGCCCCAGCATTTT. Translation gives CASSSTGLGNQPQHF.

The J gene is TRBJ2-7, the V gene TRBV18; D gene ambiguous. The germline V gene has CDR1 KGHSH and CDR2 LQKENI. Trimming took off 3 bases at V and 6 bases at J, with 12 bases between the two ends. The CDR3 is made up of 13 amino acids. The CDR3 DNA reads TGTGCCAGCTCACCGTTGACTGCGGTCGAGCAGTACTTC. This sequence encodes CASSPLTAVEQYF.